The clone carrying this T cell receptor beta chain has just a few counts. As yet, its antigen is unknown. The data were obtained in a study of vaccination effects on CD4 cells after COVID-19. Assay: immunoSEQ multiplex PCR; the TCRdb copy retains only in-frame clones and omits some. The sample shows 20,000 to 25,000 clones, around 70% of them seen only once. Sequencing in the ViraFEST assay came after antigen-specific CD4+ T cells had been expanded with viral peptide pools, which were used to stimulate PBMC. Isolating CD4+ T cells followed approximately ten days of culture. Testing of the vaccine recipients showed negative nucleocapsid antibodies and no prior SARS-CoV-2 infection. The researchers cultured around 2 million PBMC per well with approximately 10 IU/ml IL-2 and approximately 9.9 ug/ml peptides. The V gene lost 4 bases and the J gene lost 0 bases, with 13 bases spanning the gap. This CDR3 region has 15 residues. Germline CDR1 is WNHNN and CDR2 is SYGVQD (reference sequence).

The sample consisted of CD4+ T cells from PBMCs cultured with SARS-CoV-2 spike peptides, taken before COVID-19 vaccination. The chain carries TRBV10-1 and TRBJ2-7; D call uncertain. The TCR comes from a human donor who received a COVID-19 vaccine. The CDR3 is CASSVTASSSYEQYF. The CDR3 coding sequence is TGCGCCAGCAGTGTTACAGCCTCTAGCTCCTACGAGCAGTACTTC.